This entry describes one T cell receptor beta chain. The CDR3 sequence is 12 residues long. The V and J ends lost 6 bases and 5 bases respectively, with 10 bases between them. The germline gives CDR1 MNHEY, CDR2 SMNVEV (reference sequence). PCR involved 60 Vbeta and 13 Jbeta primers. Produced via immunoSEQ multiplex PCR; TCRdb's table is partial and in-frame only. There are roughly 120,000 clones in the sample; less than 85% occur only once, and 2.1% lies in the top ten. This specimen comes from a study of cytomegalovirus exposure and HLA in healthy donors. The sequencing input was PBMCs. The receptor's source is a woman aged 35 to 49 in good health and CMV-seropositive. The chain is built from TRBV27 and TRBJ1-1; a possible D gene is TRBD1 (6 bases). The CDR3 region is CASRNRVTEAFF. The DNA of the CDR3 is TGTGCCAGCAGGAACAGGGTGACTGAAGCTTTCTTT.